This T cell receptor beta chain was sequenced in a study of T cells in Graves' hyperthyroidism and ophthalmopathy. Amplified TCR beta CDR3 regions came from RNA transcripts. With the HTBI primer set, the TCR CDR3 went through a first round of RT-PCR. Each CDR3 protein gets one entry after TCRdb re-called the multiplex PCR reads with MiXCR. The sample contains over 300,000 distinct CDR3 sequences, approximately 15% of which appear only once. Exclusion of patients followed from uncontrolled infection, other autoimmune disease, pregnancy or lactation. The sequence was obtained from a woman aged 60-70 years with Graves' hyperthyroidism. The specimen was blood.

DNA for the CDR3: TGTGCCAGCAGCCCAGATTGGGGTGAGCAGTTCTTC. Translation: CASSPDWGEQFF. The V call is TRBV5-4, the J call TRBJ2-1, with D uncertain. Germline V gives CDR1 SGHNT, CDR2 YYREEE (reference sequence). V lost 4 bases and J lost 9, with 11 bases in between. The CDR3 totals 12 residues.